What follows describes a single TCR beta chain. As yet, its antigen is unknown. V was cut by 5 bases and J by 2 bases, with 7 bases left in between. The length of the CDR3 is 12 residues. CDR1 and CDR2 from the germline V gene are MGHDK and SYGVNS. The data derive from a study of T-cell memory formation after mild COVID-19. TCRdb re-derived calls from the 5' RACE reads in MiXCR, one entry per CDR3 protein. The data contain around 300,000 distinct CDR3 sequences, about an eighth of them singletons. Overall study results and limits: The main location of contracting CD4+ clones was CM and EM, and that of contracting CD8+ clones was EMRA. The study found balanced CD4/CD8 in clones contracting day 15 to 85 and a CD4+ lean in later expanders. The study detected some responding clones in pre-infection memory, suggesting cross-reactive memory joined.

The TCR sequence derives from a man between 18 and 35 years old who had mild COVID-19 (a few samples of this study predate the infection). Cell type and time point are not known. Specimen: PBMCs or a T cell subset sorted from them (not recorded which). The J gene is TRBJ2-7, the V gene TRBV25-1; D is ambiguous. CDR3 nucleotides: TGTGCCAGCAGTATAACGCCCTACGAGCAGTACTTC. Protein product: CASSITPYEQYF.